In this sample, the clone carrying this T cell receptor beta chain turned up many times. Its antigen is still unknown. One entry per CDR3 protein, called by TCRdb with MiXCR from the 5' RACE reads. The sample carries about 62,000 distinct CDR3 sequences, under 5.5% recorded once. This CDR3 is built from 13 residues. The germline V and J ends were trimmed by 3 bases and 7 bases, with 13 bases remaining between them. The germline V gene has CDR1 DFQATT and CDR2 SNEGSKA (reference sequence). These data are taken from a study of neurological immune-mediated disorders. General study results and limits: Among 34 multiple sclerosis patients, phylogenetic grouping put the repertoires of 18 into a single related-CDR3 cluster, a possible signature.

The chain uses TRBV20-1 and TRBJ2-1; maybe TRBD2 (6 bases). The sequence came from a woman aged 50 to 65 with multiple sclerosis. The sequencing sample was made of PBMCs. The chain's CDR3 is CSARDGGRNEQFF. Here the CDR3 DNA reads TGCAGTGCTAGGGATGGAGGGCGGAATGAGCAGTTCTTC.